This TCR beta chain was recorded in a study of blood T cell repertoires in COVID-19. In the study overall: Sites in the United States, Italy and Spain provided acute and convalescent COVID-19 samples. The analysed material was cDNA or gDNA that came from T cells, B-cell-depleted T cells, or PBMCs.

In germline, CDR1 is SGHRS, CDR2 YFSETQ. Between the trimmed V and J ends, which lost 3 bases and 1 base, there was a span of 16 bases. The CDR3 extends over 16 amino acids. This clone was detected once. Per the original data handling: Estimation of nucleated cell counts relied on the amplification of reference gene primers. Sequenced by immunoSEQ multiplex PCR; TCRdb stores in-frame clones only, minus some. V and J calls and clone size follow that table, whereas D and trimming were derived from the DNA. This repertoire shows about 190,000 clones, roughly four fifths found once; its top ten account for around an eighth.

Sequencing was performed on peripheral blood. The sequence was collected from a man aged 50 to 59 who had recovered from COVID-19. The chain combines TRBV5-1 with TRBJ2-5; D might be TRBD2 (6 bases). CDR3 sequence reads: CASSSAQRAFQETQYF. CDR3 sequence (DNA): TGCGCCAGCAGCTCCGCCCAGCGGGCATTCCAAGAGACCCAGTACTTC.